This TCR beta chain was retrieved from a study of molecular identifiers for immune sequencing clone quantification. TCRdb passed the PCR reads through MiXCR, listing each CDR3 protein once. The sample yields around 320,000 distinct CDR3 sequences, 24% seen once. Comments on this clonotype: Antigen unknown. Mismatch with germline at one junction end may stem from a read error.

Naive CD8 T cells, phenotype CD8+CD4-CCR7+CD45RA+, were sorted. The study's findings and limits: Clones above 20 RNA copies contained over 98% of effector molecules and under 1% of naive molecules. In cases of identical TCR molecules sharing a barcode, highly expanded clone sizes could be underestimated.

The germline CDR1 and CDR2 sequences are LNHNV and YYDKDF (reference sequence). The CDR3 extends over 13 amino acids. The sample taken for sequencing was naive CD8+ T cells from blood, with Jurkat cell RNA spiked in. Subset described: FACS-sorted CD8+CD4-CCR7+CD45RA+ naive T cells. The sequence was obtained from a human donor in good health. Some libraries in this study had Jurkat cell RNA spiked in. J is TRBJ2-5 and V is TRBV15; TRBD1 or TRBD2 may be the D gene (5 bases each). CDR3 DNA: TGTGCCACCAGCAGGGGACCTGAGAAGACCCAGTACTTT. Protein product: CATSRGPEKTQYF.